The source of this T cell receptor (beta chain) is a study of metastatic and nonmetastatic thyroid tumors. Background on the study: Thyroid patients, malignant and benign, had repertoires compared across blood and tumor or nodule tissue.

No treatment of any kind had been given to any patient before thyroid surgery. This CDR3 is built from 16 residues. V shed 0 bases and J shed 1 base, with 13 bases lying between them. Per germline, CDR1 SGHAT and CDR2 FQNNGV. TCRdb re-called the PCR reads via MiXCR. This table holds around 18,000 clones, more than 30% found once. The specimen sequenced was tumor tissue. The genes are TRBV11-2 and TRBJ2-7, with D possibly TRBD1 on 6 matching bases. This receptor was taken from a female donor with papillary thyroid cancer or a benign thyroid nodule (not recorded which). Some clones in this sample may be carry-over from other donors' samples. The CDR3 region has the DNA TGTGCCAGCAGCTTAGAAACCGGCGGACAGTCCTACGAGCAGTACTTC. Amino acids: CASSLETGGQSYEQYF.